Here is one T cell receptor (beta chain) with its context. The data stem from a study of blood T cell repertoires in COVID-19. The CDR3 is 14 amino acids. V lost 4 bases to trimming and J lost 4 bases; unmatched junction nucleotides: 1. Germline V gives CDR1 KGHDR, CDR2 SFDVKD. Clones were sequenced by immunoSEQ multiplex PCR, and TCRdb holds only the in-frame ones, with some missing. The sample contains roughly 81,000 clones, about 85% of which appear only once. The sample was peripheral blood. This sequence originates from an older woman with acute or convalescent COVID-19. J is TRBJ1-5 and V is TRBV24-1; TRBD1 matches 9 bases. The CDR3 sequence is CATSEGQGNQPQHF. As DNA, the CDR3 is TGTGCCACCAGTGAAGGACAGGGGAATCAGCCCCAGCATTTT.